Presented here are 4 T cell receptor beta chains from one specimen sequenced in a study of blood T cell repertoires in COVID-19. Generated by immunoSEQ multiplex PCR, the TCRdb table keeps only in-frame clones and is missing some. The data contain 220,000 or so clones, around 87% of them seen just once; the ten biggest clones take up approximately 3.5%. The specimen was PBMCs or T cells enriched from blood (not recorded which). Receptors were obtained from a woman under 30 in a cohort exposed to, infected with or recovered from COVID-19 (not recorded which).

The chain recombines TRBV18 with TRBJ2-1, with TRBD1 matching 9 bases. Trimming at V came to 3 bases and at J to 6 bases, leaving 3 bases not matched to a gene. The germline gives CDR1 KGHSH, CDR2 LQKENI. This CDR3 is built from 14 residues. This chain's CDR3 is CASSPGQGSNEQFF. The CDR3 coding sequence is TGTGCCAGCTCACCGGGACAGGGAAGCAATGAGCAGTTCTTC.

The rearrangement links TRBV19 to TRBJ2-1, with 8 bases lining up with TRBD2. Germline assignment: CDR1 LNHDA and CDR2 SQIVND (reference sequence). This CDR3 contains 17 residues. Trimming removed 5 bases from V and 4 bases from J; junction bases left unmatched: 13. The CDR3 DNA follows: TGTGCCAGTAGTGTCGATCGAGGCGCGGGGGGTTACAATGAGCAGTTCTTC. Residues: CASSVDRGAGGYNEQFF.

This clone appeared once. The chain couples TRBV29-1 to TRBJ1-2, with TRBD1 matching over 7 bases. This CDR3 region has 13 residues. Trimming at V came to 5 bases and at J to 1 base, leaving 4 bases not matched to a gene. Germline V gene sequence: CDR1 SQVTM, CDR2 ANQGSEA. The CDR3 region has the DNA TGCAGCGTTATTTCAGGGGGTAACTATGGCTACACCTTC. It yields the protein CSVISGGNYGYTF.

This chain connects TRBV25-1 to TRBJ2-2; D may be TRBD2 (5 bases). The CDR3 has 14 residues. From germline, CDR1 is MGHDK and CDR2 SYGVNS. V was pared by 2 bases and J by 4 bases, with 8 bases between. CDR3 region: CASSEPSGTGELFF. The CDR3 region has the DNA TGTGCCAGCAGTGAACCGAGCGGCACCGGGGAGCTGTTTTTT. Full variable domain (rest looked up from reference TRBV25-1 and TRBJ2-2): EADIYQTPRYLVIGTGKKITLECSQTMGHDKMYWYQQDPGMELHLIHYSYGVNSTEKGDLSSESTVSRIRTEHFPLTLESARPSHTSQYLCASSEPSGTGELFFGEGSRLTVL.